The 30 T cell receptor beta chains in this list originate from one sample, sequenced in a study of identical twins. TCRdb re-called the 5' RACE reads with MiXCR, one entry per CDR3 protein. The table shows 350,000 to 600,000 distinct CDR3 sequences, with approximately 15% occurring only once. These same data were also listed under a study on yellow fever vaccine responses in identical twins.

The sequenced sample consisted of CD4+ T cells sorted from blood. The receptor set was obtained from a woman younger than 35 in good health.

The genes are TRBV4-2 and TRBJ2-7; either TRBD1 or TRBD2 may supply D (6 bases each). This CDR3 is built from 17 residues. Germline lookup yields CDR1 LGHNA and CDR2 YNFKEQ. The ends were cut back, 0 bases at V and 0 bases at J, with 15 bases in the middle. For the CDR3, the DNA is TGTGCCAGCAGCCAAGAGGCGACAGGAGGGCTCTCCTACGAGCAGTACTTC. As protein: CASSQEATGGLSYEQYF.

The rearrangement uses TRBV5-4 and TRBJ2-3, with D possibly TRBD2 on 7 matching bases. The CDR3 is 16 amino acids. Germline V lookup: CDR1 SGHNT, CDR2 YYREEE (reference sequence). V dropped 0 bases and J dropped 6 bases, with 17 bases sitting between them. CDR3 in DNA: TGTGCCAGCAGCTTGGCCCTGGGGGGGCGCTTCGATACGCAGTATTTT. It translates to CASSLALGGRFDTQYF.

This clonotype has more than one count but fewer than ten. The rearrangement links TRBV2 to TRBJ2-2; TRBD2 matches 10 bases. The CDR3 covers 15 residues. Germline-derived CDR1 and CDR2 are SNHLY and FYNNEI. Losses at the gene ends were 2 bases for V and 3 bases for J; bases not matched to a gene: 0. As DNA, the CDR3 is TGTGCCAGCAGTGAAACTAGCGGGGACACCGGGGAGCTGTTTTTT. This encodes CASSETSGDTGELFF.

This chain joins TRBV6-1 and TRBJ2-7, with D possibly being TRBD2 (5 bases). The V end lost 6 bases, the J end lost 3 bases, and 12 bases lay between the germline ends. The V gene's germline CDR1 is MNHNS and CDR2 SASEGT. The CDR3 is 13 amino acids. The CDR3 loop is CASRNGESYEQYF. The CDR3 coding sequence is TGTGCCAGCAGGAACGGGGAGAGCTACGAGCAGTACTTC.

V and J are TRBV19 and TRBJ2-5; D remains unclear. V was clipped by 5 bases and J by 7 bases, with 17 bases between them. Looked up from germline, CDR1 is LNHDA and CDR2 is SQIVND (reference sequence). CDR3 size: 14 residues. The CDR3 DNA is TGTGCCAGTAGTCCCTCAGCTCCAACTGTGACCCAGTACTTC. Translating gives CASSPSAPTVTQYF.

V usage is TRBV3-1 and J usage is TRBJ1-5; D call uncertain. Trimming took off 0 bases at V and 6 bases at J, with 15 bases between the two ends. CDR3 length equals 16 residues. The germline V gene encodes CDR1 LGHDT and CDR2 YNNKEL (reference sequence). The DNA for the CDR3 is TGTGCCAGCAGCCAAGATAAGGGAGGTGCTACTCAGCCCCAGCATTTT. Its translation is CASSQDKGGATQPQHF.

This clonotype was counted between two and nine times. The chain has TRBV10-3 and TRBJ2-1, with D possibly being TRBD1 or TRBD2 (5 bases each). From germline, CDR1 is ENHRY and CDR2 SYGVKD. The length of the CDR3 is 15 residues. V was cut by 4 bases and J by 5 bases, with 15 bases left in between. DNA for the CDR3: TGTGCCATCAGTGGGGCCGGGACCACAGACAATGAGCAGTTCTTC. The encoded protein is CAISGAGTTDNEQFF.

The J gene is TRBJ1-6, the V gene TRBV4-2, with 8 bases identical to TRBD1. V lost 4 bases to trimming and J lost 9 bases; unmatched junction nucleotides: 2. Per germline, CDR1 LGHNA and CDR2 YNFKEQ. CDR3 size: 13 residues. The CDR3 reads CASSRTGGSPLHF. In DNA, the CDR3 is TGTGCCAGCAGCCGAACAGGGGGTTCACCCCTCCACTTT.

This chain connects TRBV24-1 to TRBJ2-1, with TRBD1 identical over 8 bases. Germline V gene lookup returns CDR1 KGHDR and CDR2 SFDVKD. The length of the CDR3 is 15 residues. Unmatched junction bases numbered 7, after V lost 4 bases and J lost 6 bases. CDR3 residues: CATSEPQGQANEQFF. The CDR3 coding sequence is TGTGCCACCAGTGAACCTCAGGGACAGGCCAATGAGCAGTTCTTC.

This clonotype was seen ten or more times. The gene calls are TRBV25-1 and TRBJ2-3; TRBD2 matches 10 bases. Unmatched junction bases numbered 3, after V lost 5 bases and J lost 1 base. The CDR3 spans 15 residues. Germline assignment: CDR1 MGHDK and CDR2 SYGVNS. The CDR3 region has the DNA TGTGCCAGCAGTCGAACTAGCGGGGGCACAGATACGCAGTATTTT. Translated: CASSRTSGGTDTQYF.

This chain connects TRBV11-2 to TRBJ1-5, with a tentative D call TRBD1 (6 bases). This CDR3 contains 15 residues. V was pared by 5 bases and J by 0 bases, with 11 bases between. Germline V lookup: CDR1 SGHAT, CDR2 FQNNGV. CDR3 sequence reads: CASSLTGYSNQPQHF. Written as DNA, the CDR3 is TGTGCCAGCAGCCTGACAGGTTATAGCAATCAGCCCCAGCATTTT.

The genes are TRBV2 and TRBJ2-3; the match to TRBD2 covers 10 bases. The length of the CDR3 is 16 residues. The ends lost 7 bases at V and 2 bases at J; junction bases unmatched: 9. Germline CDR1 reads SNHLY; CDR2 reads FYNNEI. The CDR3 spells CASIRGLADPTDTQYF. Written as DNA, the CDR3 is TGTGCCAGCATTCGAGGACTAGCGGATCCCACAGATACGCAGTATTTT.

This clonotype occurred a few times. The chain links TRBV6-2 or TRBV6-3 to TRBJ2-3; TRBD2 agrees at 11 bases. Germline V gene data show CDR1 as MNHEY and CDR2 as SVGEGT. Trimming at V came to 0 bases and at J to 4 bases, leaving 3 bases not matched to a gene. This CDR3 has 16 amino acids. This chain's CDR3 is CASSYSTSGRPDTQYF. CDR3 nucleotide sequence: TGTGCCAGCAGTTACTCCACTAGCGGGAGACCAGATACGCAGTATTTT.

The CDR3, as DNA: TGCAGTGCTAGGGGAGCCTCTGGGGCCAACGTCCTGACTTTC. This gives the protein CSARGASGANVLTF. The J gene is TRBJ2-6, the V gene TRBV20-1; D might be TRBD2 (5 bases). V lost 3 bases and J lost 0, with 6 bases in between. The CDR3 extends over 14 amino acids. Looked up from germline, CDR1 is DFQATT and CDR2 is SNEGSKA (reference sequence).

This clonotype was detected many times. The CDR3 region is CASSKVQGAPEAFF. In DNA form, the CDR3 reads TGTGCCAGCAGTAAAGTGCAGGGCGCCCCTGAAGCTTTCTTT. The rearrangement joins TRBV12-3 or TRBV12-4 to TRBJ1-1; weak D call: TRBD1 (5 bases). V shed 5 bases and J shed 6 bases, with 16 bases lying between them. CDR3 length equals 14 residues.

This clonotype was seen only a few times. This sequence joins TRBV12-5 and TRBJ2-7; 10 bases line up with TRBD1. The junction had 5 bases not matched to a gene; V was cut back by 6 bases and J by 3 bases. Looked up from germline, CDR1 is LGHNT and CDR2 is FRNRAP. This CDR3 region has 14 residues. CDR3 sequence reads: CASGTGTGVYEQYF. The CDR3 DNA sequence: TGTGCTAGTGGAACCGGGACAGGGGTCTACGAGCAGTACTTC. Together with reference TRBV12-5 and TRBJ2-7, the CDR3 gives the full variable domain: DARVTQTPRHKVTEMGQEVTMRCQPILGHNTVFWYRQTMMQGLELLAYFRNRAPLDDSGMPKDRFSAEMPDATLATLKIQPSEPRDSAVYFCASGTGTGVYEQYFGPGTRLTVT.

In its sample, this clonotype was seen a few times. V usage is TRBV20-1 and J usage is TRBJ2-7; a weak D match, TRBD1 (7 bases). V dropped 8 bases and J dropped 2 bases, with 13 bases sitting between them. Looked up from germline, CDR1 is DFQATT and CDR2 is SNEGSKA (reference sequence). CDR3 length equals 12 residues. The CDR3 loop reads CSTGGQPYEQYF. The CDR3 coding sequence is TGCAGTACCGGGGGACAGCCCTACGAGCAGTACTTC.

The CDR3 here is CAISESGQGKETQYF. CDR3 in DNA: TGTGCCATCAGTGAGTCGGGACAGGGGAAAGAGACCCAGTACTTC. The V call is TRBV10-3, the J call TRBJ2-5; 10 bases fit TRBD1. With V trimmed by 0 bases and J by 3 bases, 1 base remained unmatched. Germline CDR1 is ENHRY and CDR2 is SYGVKD. This CDR3 is 15 amino acids long.

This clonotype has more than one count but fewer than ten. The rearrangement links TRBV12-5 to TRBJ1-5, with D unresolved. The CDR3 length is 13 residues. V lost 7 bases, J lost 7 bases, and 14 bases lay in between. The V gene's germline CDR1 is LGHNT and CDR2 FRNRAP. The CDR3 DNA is TGTGCTAGTGCCGTCCAGGAGGACCAGCCCCAGCATTTT. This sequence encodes CASAVQEDQPQHF.

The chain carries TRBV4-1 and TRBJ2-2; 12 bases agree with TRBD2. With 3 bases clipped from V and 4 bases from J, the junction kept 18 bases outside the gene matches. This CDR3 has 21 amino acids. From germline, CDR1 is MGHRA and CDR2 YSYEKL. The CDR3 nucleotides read TGCGCCAGCAGCCAGAAGGGGTATCCTAGCGGGAGGGCGAGTGGCACCGGGGAGCTGTTTTTT. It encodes CASSQKGYPSGRASGTGELFF.

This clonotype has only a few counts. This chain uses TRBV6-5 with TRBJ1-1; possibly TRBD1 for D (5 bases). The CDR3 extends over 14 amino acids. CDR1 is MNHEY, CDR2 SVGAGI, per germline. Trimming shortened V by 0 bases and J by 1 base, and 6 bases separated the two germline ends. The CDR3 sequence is CASSYSGTNTEAFF. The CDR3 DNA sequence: TGTGCCAGCAGTTACTCGGGGACGAACACTGAAGCTTTCTTT.

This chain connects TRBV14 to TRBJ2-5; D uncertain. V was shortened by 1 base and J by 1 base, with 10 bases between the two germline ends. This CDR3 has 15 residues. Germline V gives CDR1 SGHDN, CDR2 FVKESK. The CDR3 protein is CASSQVKGIQETQYF. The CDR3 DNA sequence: TGTGCCAGCAGCCAAGTAAAGGGAATCCAAGAGACCCAGTACTTC.

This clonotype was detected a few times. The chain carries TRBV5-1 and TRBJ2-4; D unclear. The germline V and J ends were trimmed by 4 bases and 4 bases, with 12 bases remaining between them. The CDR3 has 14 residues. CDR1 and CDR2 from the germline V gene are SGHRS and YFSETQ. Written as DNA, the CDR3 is TGCGCCAGCAGCCAAGCCGAGAGAAAAAACATTCAGTACTTC. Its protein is CASSQAERKNIQYF.

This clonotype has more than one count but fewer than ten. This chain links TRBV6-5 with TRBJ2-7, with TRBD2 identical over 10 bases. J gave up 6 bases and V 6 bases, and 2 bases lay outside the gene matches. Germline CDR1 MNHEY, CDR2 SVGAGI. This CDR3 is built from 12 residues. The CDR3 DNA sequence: TGTGCCAGCAGCTGGACTAGCGGCGAGCAGTACTTC. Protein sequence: CASSWTSGEQYF.

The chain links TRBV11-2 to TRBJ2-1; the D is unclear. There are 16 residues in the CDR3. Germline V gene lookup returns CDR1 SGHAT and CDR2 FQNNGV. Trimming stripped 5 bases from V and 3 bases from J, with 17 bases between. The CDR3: CASSLNIGLVYNEQFF. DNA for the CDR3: TGTGCCAGCAGCCTAAATATTGGCCTCGTCTACAATGAGCAGTTCTTC.

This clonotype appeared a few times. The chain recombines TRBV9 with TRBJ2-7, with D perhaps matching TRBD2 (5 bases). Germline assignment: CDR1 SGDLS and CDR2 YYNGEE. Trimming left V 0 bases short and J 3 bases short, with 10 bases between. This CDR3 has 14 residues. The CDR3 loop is CASSVGGQVYEQYF. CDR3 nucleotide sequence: TGTGCCAGCAGCGTAGGAGGGCAAGTCTACGAGCAGTACTTC. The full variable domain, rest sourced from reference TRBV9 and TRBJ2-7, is DSGVTQTPKHLITATGQRVTLRCSPRSGDLSVYWYQQSLDQGLQFLIQYYNGEERAKGNILERFSAQQFPDLHSELNLSSLELGDSALYFCASSVGGQVYEQYFGPGTRLTVT.

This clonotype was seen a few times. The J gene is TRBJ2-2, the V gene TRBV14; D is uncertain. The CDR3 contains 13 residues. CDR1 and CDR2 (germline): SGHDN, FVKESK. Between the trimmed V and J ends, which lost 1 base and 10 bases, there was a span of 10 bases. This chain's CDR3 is CASSQVRVSELFF. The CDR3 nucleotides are TGTGCCAGCAGCCAAGTAAGGGTGTCGGAGCTGTTTTTT. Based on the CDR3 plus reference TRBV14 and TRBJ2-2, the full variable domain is EAGVTQFPSHSVIEKGQTVTLRCDPISGHDNLYWYRRVMGKEIKFLLHFVKESKQDESGMPNNRFLAERTGGTYSTLKVQPAELEDSGVYFCASSQVRVSELFFGEGSRLTVL.

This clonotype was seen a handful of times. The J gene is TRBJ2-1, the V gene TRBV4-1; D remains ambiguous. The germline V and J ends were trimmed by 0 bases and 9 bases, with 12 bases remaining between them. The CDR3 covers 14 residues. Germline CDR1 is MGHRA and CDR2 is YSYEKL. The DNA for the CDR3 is TGCGCCAGCAGCCAAGATCTTGGATGGATTGAGCAGTTCTTC. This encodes CASSQDLGWIEQFF.

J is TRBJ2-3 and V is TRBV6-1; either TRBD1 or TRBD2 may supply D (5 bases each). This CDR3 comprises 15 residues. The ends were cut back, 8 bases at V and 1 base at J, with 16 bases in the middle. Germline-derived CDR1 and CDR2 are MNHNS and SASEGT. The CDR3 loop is CASAGTSLGTDTQYF. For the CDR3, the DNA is TGTGCCAGCGCCGGGACCAGCCTTGGCACAGATACGCAGTATTTT.

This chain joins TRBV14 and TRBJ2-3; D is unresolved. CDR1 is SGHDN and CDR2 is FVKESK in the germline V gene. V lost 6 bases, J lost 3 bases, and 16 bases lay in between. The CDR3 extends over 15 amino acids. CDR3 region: CASSYLAQSTDTQYF. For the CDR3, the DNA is TGTGCCAGCAGTTACTTGGCCCAATCGACAGATACGCAGTATTTT.